A selection of T cell receptor beta chains follows, all from one sample in a study of blood T cell repertoires in COVID-19. Sequenced by immunoSEQ multiplex PCR; TCRdb stores in-frame clones only, minus some. Of roughly 300,000 clones listed, around 86% were seen once; the top ten hold about 4.6%. Sequencing used PBMCs or T cells enriched from blood (not recorded which). Receptors originate from a man in his thirties or forties who had recovered from COVID-19. Both conserved end residues are part of each CDR3. Each record gives: CDR3 DNA, CDR3 protein, D gene, clone size, V gene, J gene. D genes are given only for firm matches. Where a row states a size, it is once, few, many or the class of an expanded clone; other rows omit it.

CDR3nt: TGCGCCAGCACTGCAGGGGCAGATGTAACTTACGAGCAGTACTTC
CDR3aa: CASTAGADVTYEQYF
d_gene: .
abundance: .
v_gene: TRBV23-1
j_gene: TRBJ2-7

CDR3nt: TGTGCCAGCAGTGAATCCAGGGGAGAACCTGGAAACACCATATATTTT
CDR3aa: CASSESRGEPGNTIYF
d_gene: .
abundance: once
v_gene: TRBV25-1
j_gene: TRBJ1-3

CDR3nt: TGTGCTAGTGGTTTGCCAGGGAAGGGCAATCAGCCCCAGCATTTT
CDR3aa: CASGLPGKGNQPQHF
d_gene: .
abundance: .
v_gene: TRBV12-5
j_gene: TRBJ1-5

CDR3nt: TGTGCCAGCAGCCCCTTTGCAGAGGCTAACTATGGCTACACCTTC
CDR3aa: CASSPFAEANYGYTF
d_gene: .
abundance: .
v_gene: TRBV7-9
j_gene: TRBJ1-2

CDR3nt: TGTGCCAGCACTCTACAGGGGATGACTTTCCACTTT
CDR3aa: CASTLQGMTFHF
d_gene: TRBD1
abundance: few
v_gene: TRBV2
j_gene: TRBJ1-6

CDR3nt: TGTGCCAGAAGCTTGTCCCAGGAAAGTACACCAGAAAACAATGGCTACACCTTC
CDR3aa: CARSLSQESTPENNGYTF
d_gene: .
abundance: .
v_gene: TRBV5-3
j_gene: TRBJ1-2

CDR3nt: TGTGCCAGTAGTACCACAGGGGGCTGGGAGGAGCTGTTTTTT
CDR3aa: CASSTTGGWEELFF
d_gene: TRBD1
abundance: .
v_gene: TRBV19
j_gene: TRBJ2-2

CDR3nt: TGTGCCAGCAGTGAAGAAGGGGGACTAGCGGGAGCCAAACCGAGCTCCTACAATGAGCAGTTCTTC
CDR3aa: CASSEEGGLAGAKPSSYNEQFF
d_gene: TRBD2
abundance: .
v_gene: TRBV6-1
j_gene: TRBJ2-1

CDR3nt: TGTGCAAGTCGCTCGACAGGGGGAATAGGTCAGCCCCAGCATTTT
CDR3aa: CASRSTGGIGQPQHF
d_gene: .
abundance: .
v_gene: TRBV12-2
j_gene: TRBJ1-5

CDR3nt: TGTGCCAGTAAGTCCGGGGTGACTGAAGCTTTCTTT
CDR3aa: CASKSGVTEAFF
d_gene: .
abundance: .
v_gene: TRBV19
j_gene: TRBJ1-1

CDR3nt: TGTGCCAGCAGTTATTCTGGGGCCGGGACTGAAGCTTTCTTT
CDR3aa: CASSYSGAGTEAFF
d_gene: .
abundance: few
v_gene: TRBV6-6
j_gene: TRBJ1-1

CDR3nt: TGTGCCACCAGTAGCGGGTCCACGGGCTACACCTTC
CDR3aa: CATSSGSTGYTF
d_gene: .
abundance: .
v_gene: TRBV24-1
j_gene: TRBJ1-2

CDR3nt: TGTGCCAGCAGCACCAGGGGGACCATAGGGCCTGAAGCTTTCTTT
CDR3aa: CASSTRGTIGPEAFF
d_gene: .
abundance: few
v_gene: TRBV21-1
j_gene: TRBJ1-1

CDR3nt: TGCAGCGTGACTCGGACAGGGGAACCCTACGAGCAGTACTTC
CDR3aa: CSVTRTGEPYEQYF
d_gene: TRBD1
abundance: .
v_gene: TRBV29-1
j_gene: TRBJ2-7

CDR3nt: TGTGCCACCAGTGAAGAGGGAGACTACGAGCAGTACTTC
CDR3aa: CATSEEGDYEQYF
d_gene: .
abundance: .
v_gene: TRBV24-1
j_gene: TRBJ2-7

CDR3nt: TGTGCCAGCAGTTTAGCCCAGGGGGCCCAGCAGTACTTC
CDR3aa: CASSLAQGAQQYF
d_gene: TRBD1
abundance: .
v_gene: TRBV27
j_gene: TRBJ2-7

CDR3nt: TGCAGTGCTACTGACAGTGGCAATCAGCCCCAGCATTTT
CDR3aa: CSATDSGNQPQHF
d_gene: .
abundance: .
v_gene: TRBV20-1
j_gene: TRBJ1-5

CDR3nt: TGTGCCAGCAGTTTGGGCAGCCTTTATTATGGCTACACCTTC
CDR3aa: CASSLGSLYYGYTF
d_gene: .
abundance: few
v_gene: TRBV28
j_gene: TRBJ1-2

CDR3nt: TGCGCCAGCAGCCCGGGGGGGACAGAAGGAGCTTTCTTT
CDR3aa: CASSPGGTEGAFF
d_gene: TRBD1
abundance: .
v_gene: TRBV5-1
j_gene: TRBJ1-1

CDR3nt: TGTGCCAGCACCCGGGACAGGTTCTACGAGCAGTACTTC
CDR3aa: CASTRDRFYEQYF
d_gene: TRBD1
abundance: .
v_gene: TRBV5-4
j_gene: TRBJ2-7

CDR3nt: TGTGCCAGCAGCTACTGGGGGGGAGGGCCGTCAGATACGCAGTATTTT
CDR3aa: CASSYWGGGPSDTQYF
d_gene: TRBD2
abundance: .
v_gene: TRBV9
j_gene: TRBJ2-3

CDR3nt: TGTGCCACCAGCAGAGTAAAAGGGGAAAGGGCCGCCTATGGCTACACCTTC
CDR3aa: CATSRVKGERAAYGYTF
d_gene: .
abundance: .
v_gene: TRBV15
j_gene: TRBJ1-2

CDR3nt: TGCGCCAGCAGCTTGGGGATCCAGGAAGGCACCGGGGAGCTGTTTTTT
CDR3aa: CASSLGIQEGTGELFF
d_gene: .
abundance: .
v_gene: TRBV5-1
j_gene: TRBJ2-2

CDR3nt: TGTGCCAGCAGCGGCCAGGGGGCAAGGGGAAACACCATATATTTT
CDR3aa: CASSGQGARGNTIYF
d_gene: TRBD1
abundance: once
v_gene: TRBV5-8
j_gene: TRBJ1-3

CDR3nt: TGTGCCAGCAGTGACTCTATCAGCCGGAGTTCACCCCTCCACTTT
CDR3aa: CASSDSISRSSPLHF
d_gene: .
abundance: .
v_gene: TRBV6-4
j_gene: TRBJ1-6

CDR3nt: TGTGCCAGCATAAACAGGGGGAACACTGAAGCTTTCTTT
CDR3aa: CASINRGNTEAFF
d_gene: TRBD1
abundance: .
v_gene: TRBV6-5
j_gene: TRBJ1-1

CDR3nt: TGTGCCAGCTCACAAAACCCCGGGACAGGGAACACCGGGGAGCTGTTTTTT
CDR3aa: CASSQNPGTGNTGELFF
d_gene: TRBD1
abundance: .
v_gene: TRBV18
j_gene: TRBJ2-2

CDR3nt: TGTGCCAGCCGCTCTAGCGGGACCAACACCGGGGAGCTGTTTTTT
CDR3aa: CASRSSGTNTGELFF
d_gene: TRBD2
abundance: .
v_gene: TRBV7-2
j_gene: TRBJ2-2

CDR3nt: TGTGCCAGCAGCGCAGGAGCGGAAAGCACAGATACGCAGTATTTT
CDR3aa: CASSAGAESTDTQYF
d_gene: .
abundance: .
v_gene: TRBV9
j_gene: TRBJ2-3

CDR3nt: TGCAGTGCCAGTCTAAATGAGCAGTTCTTC
CDR3aa: CSASLNEQFF
d_gene: .
abundance: .
v_gene: TRBV20-1
j_gene: TRBJ2-1

CDR3nt: TGCGCCAGCAGCCAAGAGGGGACTAGGGGATTTTGGGAGACCCAGTACTTC
CDR3aa: CASSQEGTRGFWETQYF
d_gene: TRBD2
abundance: once
v_gene: TRBV4-1
j_gene: TRBJ2-5

CDR3nt: TGTGCCAGCTCATTACAGGGGGCTGGTGAAGCTTTCTTT
CDR3aa: CASSLQGAGEAFF
d_gene: TRBD1
abundance: .
v_gene: TRBV18
j_gene: TRBJ1-1